This TCR beta chain was documented in a study of cytomegalovirus exposure and HLA in healthy donors. Study results and caveats: As confirmed in vitro, three CMV-associated chains were specific for CMV antigens. Reports showed the classifier diagnosing cytomegalovirus status with high specificity and sensitivity. Researchers counted 150 to 200 TCR beta chains as cytomegalovirus-associated.

This clone was seen only once. Antigen unknown. The data were produced by immunoSEQ multiplex PCR, yet TCRdb's version contains in-frame clones alone and is incomplete. The table records fewer than 250,000 clones, approximately 90% of them present only once. The source of this sequence is a man aged 18 to 30 in good health and CMV-seronegative. The sample comprised PBMCs.

The CDR3, as DNA: TGTGCCAGCACTGCCGGGCTAGCGGGGAATGAGCAGTTCTTC. Translation gives CASTAGLAGNEQFF. The chain links TRBV2 to TRBJ2-1, with 9 bases that match TRBD2. Germline V lookup: CDR1 SNHLY, CDR2 FYNNEI. The length of the CDR3 is 14 residues. Germline trimming cut 7 bases from V and 7 bases from J; bases unmatched to any gene: 8.